Below, 2 T cell receptor beta chains from the same sample are listed, as sequenced in a study of PD-1 blockade in classical Hodgkin lymphoma. Method: immunoSEQ multiplex PCR; TCRdb's copy keeps in-frame clones and lacks some. Here the sample spans about 90,000 clones, 83% being singletons. Time point meaning: cycle 4 day 1 (C4D1), after more than five weeks of nivolumab. Each patient experienced a relapse that followed autologous stem cell transplantation, and brentuximab vedotin exposure varied. Specimen: peripheral blood mononuclear cells (PBMCs), collected before the fourth cycle of nivolumab. Receptors originate from a human donor with classical Hodgkin lymphoma.

V is TRBV18 and J is TRBJ2-7, with 10 positions matching TRBD2. Germline CDR1 KGHSH, CDR2 LQKENI. The CDR3 spans 16 residues. Unmatched junction bases numbered 4, after V lost 0 bases and J lost 2 bases. The CDR3 protein is CASSPPASGSTYEQYF. CDR3 nucleotides: TGTGCCAGCTCACCACCGGCTAGCGGGAGCACCTACGAGCAGTACTTC. Full variable domain (missing parts from reference TRBV18 and TRBJ2-7): NAGVMQNPRHLVRRRGQEARLRCSPMKGHSHVYWYRQLPEEGLKFMVYLQKENIIDESGMPKERFSAEFPKEGPSILRIQQVVRGDSAAYFCASSPPASGSTYEQYFGPGTRLTVT.

The CDR3 spells CASSLGQGNTIYF. The CDR3 nucleotides read TGTGCCAGCAGCTTAGGACAGGGAAACACCATATATTTT. This chain connects TRBV7-9 to TRBJ1-3, with D maybe TRBD1 (5 bases). This CDR3 is 13 amino acids long. Germline CDR1 reads SEHNR; CDR2 reads FQNEAQ (reference sequence). Trimming removed 1 base at V and 4 bases at J, with 5 bases between. Drawing the rest from reference TRBV7-9 and TRBJ1-3, the complete variable domain is DTGVSQNPRHKITKRGQNVTFRCDPISEHNRLYWYRQTLGQGPEFLTYFQNEAQLEKSRLLSDRFSAERPKGSFSTLEIQRTEQGDSAMYLCASSLGQGNTIYFGEGSWLTVV.